A single sample gave rise to the 5 T cell receptor beta chains below, sequenced in a study of cytomegalovirus exposure and HLA in healthy donors (TCRdb year 2017). The library was obtained by the immunoSEQ multiplex PCR assay. The multiplex PCR relied on a mix of 60 forward primers for TCR Vbeta segments and 13 reverse primers for TCR Jbeta segments. As stored in TCRdb, this immuneACCESS dataset retains in-frame rearrangements with V and J assigned. A fraction of the clones does not appear; measured against another copy, unresolved V genes explain less than half of the discrepancy, and the remainder lacks a known reason. The record for this sample contains 65,000 to 95,000 clones. Roughly 5% of the sample is in the top ten clones. Sequencing was done on a sample of PBMCs. The origin of the receptors is a man aged 30 to 45 in good health and CMV-seronegative.

V and J are TRBV5-1 and TRBJ1-2; 8 bases fit TRBD1. The CDR3 is 14 amino acids. Germline lookup yields CDR1 SGHRS and CDR2 YFSETQ. The V and J ends lost 2 bases and 7 bases, in that order; junction bases with no gene match: 7. CDR3 nucleotide sequence: TGCGCCAGCAGCTTCGGGACAGGAGGCTCTGGCTACACCTTC. It translates to CASSFGTGGSGYTF.

V usage is TRBV19 and J usage is TRBJ1-4, with 8 bases identical to TRBD1. V lost 0 bases and J lost 6; bases outside the gene matches: 6. This CDR3 has 16 residues. The germline V gene encodes CDR1 LNHDA and CDR2 SQIVND (reference sequence). CDR3 amino acids: CASSIDRQQGDEKLFF. CDR3 DNA sequence: TGTGCCAGTAGTATAGATCGACAACAGGGGGATGAAAAACTGTTTTTT.

The chain uses TRBV27 and TRBJ2-7, with a possible D match to TRBD1 (6 bases). This CDR3 has 15 residues. The ends were cut back, 4 bases at V and 2 bases at J, with 15 bases in the middle. The germline V gene has CDR1 MNHEY and CDR2 SMNVEV (reference sequence). Here the CDR3 reads CASSSLDSLAYEQYF. The CDR3 DNA reads as TGTGCCAGCAGTTCCCTGGACAGTTTGGCCTACGAGCAGTACTTC.

The chain's CDR3 is CASNLWGPEGALEKLFF. CDR3 DNA sequence: TGTGCCTCCAACCTTTGGGGACCCGAGGGGGCACTAGAAAAACTGTTTTTT. J is TRBJ1-4 and V is TRBV5-6, with 7 nucleotides matching TRBD1. V lost 10 bases and J lost 8; bases outside the gene matches: 23. This CDR3 comprises 17 residues. Germline V CDR1 and CDR2: SGHDT, YYEEEE. The entire variable domain, with the rest obtained from reference TRBV5-6 and TRBJ1-4, is as follows: DAGVTQSPTHLIKTRGQQVTLRCSPKSGHDTVSWYQQALGQGPQFIFQYYEEEERQRGNFPDRFSGHQFPNYSSELNVNALLLGDSALYLCASNLWGPEGALEKLFFGSGTQLSVL.

The chain couples TRBV4-1 to TRBJ2-6; 7 bases fit TRBD1. The CDR3 is 16 residues long. The trim removed 6 bases at V and 4 bases at J, leaving 9 bases unmatched. CDR1 and CDR2 (germline): MGHRA, YSYEKL. The CDR3 DNA sequence: TGCGCCAGCAGGCACGACAGGGCGTGGGGGGCCAACGTCCTGACTTTC. Amino acids: CASRHDRAWGANVLTF.